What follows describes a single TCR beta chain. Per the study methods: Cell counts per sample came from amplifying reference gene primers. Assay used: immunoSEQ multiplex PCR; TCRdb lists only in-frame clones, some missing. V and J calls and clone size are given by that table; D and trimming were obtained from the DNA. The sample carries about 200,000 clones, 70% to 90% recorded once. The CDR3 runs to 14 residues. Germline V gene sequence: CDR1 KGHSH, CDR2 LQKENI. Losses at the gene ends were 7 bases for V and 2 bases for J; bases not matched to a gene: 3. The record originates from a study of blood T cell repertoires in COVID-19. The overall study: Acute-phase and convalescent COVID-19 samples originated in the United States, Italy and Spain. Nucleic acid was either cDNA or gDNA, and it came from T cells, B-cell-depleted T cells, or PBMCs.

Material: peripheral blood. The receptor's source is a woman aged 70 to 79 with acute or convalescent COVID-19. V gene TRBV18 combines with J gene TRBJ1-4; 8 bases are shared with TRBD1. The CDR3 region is CASFQGATNEKLFF. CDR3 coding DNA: TGTGCCAGCTTCCAGGGGGCTACTAATGAAAAACTGTTTTTT.